This is a list of T cell receptor beta chains from one sample in a study of OX40 agonist ivuxolimab in advanced cancers. Sequencing was performed with immunoSEQ multiplex PCR; in TCRdb, only in-frame clones are kept and a portion is missing. The sample records some 79,000 clones, around 90% being singletons. This specimen consisted of CD4+ or CD8+ T cells sorted from blood, obtained in a trial of the OX40 agonist ivuxolimab. Receptor source: an adult with an advanced solid tumor such as melanoma, head and neck, liver or kidney cancer. Each CDR3 is given with its conserved first and last residue. Fields, in order: J gene, V gene, clone size, D gene, CDR3 DNA, CDR3 protein. The D gene is left open where the match is weak. Some rows mark clone size as missing; the rest say once, few, many or name a class of expanded clone.

TRBJ2-1 | TRBV15 | . | . | TGTGCCACCAGCAGAAAAGGGGCGATGAGCTCCTACAATGAGCAGTTCTTC | CATSRKGAMSSYNEQFF
TRBJ2-3 | TRBV10-1 | . | . | TGCGCCAGCAGTGAATGGGCTACTAGCACAGATACGCAGTATTTT | CASSEWATSTDTQYF
TRBJ1-3 | TRBV7-2 | . | . | TGTGCCAGCAGCTCCTCCGGGTCCGGTGGAAACACCATATATTTT | CASSSSGSGGNTIYF
TRBJ2-1 | TRBV10-3 | . | TRBD2 | TGTGCCATCAGTGAGTTGGTAGCGGGAGTGATTGGCAATGAGCAGTTCTTC | CAISELVAGVIGNEQFF
TRBJ1-4 | TRBV7-8 | . | TRBD1 | TGTGCCAGCAGCTCGGACAGGAAGAATGAAAAACTGTTTTTT | CASSSDRKNEKLFF
TRBJ2-5 | TRBV11-3 | . | TRBD1 | TGTGCCAGCAGCTTAGATCAGTGGGGGACAGGGGAGGAGACCCAGTACTTC | CASSLDQWGTGEETQYF
TRBJ2-7 | TRBV18 | . | . | TGTGCCAGCTCACCCCCGTCGGTGGGAGCGGCCGAGCAGTACTTC | CASSPPSVGAAEQYF
TRBJ2-1 | TRBV6-1 | . | TRBD2 | TGTGCCAGCAGTGGGGCTAGCGGGAGGGCCGGTCAGTTCTTC | CASSGASGRAGQFF
TRBJ2-7 | TRBV27 | . | . | TGTGCCAGCAGTAATAGTCCCTACGAGCAGTACTTC | CASSNSPYEQYF
TRBJ2-1 | TRBV5-4 | . | . | TGTGCCAGCAGCCCTGGACTAATTAAGAATGAGCAGTTCTTC | CASSPGLIKNEQFF
TRBJ2-2 | TRBV18 | . | TRBD2 | TGTGCCAGCTCACTTCCCCCGGGACTAGCGGCGAACACCGGGGAGCTGTTTTTT | CASSLPPGLAANTGELFF
TRBJ2-3 | TRBV5-1 | once | . | TGCGCCAGCAGCTTGGCGCCAGGGTACGCAGATACGCAGTATTTT | CASSLAPGYADTQYF
TRBJ2-7 | TRBV11-2 | . | TRBD2 | TGTGCCAGCAGCCTAGCTCGGACTAGCGGGATTTACGAGCAGTACTTC | CASSLARTSGIYEQYF
TRBJ1-1 | TRBV19 | . | TRBD1 | TGTGCCAGTACAAGGTGGGGACAGGGGGAAATGAACACTGAAGCTTTCTTT | CASTRWGQGEMNTEAFF
TRBJ1-5 | TRBV7-9 | . | . | TGTGCCAGCAGCTACACTTCCAATCAGCCCCAGCATTTT | CASSYTSNQPQHF
TRBJ2-7 | TRBV18 | . | . | TGTGCCAGCTCTCGGGACTCGTTGGACGAGCAGTACTTC | CASSRDSLDEQYF
TRBJ1-2 | TRBV30 | . | . | TGTGCCTGGAGTGTACTGGGGGTTAACTATGGCTACACCTTC | CAWSVLGVNYGYTF
TRBJ1-4 | TRBV5-1 | . | TRBD1 | TGCGCCAGCAGCTTGCTCCACCAGGGGGCGAATGAAAAACTGTTTTTT | CASSLLHQGANEKLFF
TRBJ2-5 | TRBV2 | . | . | TGTGCCAGCAGTGCTCGGCAGGTTCGGGGCTCCGGCTTTGAGACCCAGTACTTC | CASSARQVRGSGFETQYF
TRBJ1-2 | TRBV20-1 | . | . | TGCAGTGCCCTAAGCGACTATGGCTACACCTTC | CSALSDYGYTF
TRBJ1-2 | TRBV19 | . | . | TGTGCCAGTAGCTCGATCGAGACTCGGGGCTATGGCTACACCTTC | CASSSIETRGYGYTF
TRBJ1-1 | TRBV11-2 | . | TRBD1 | TGTGCCAGCAGCCCCAGGACAGGCGGGAACACTGAAGCTTTCTTT | CASSPRTGGNTEAFF
TRBJ1-1 | TRBV5-6 | . | . | TGTGCCAGCAGCTTGCGGGGATGGGGCAGTGGGAACACTGAAGCTTTCTTT | CASSLRGWGSGNTEAFF
TRBJ2-6 | TRBV19 | . | . | TGTGCCAGTAGTCAGGACGGGCAAGGAGGGGCCAACGTCCTGACTTTC | CASSQDGQGGANVLTF
TRBJ2-7 | TRBV12-5 | . | TRBD1 | TGTGCTAGTGGTATGCACAGACAGGGTACGAACGAGCAGTACTTC | CASGMHRQGTNEQYF
TRBJ2-1 | TRBV19 | . | . | TGTGCCAGTAGTATCAGTACAGGGCATGAGCAGTTCTTC | CASSISTGHEQFF
TRBJ2-5 | TRBV2 | . | TRBD2 | TGTGCCCCAACTAGCGGAGTGCGGGGTGAGACCCAGTACTTC | CAPTSGVRGETQYF
TRBJ2-5 | TRBV5-1 | . | TRBD1 | TGCGCCAGCAGCTCTACGACAGGGTGGGCCAAGGAGACCCAGTACTTC | CASSSTTGWAKETQYF
TRBJ1-1 | TRBV7-8 | . | . | TGTGCCAGCAGTGTTGTCTCAGGAGCCACTGAAGCTTTCTTT | CASSVVSGATEAFF
TRBJ2-3 | TRBV7-2 | . | TRBD2 | TGTGCCAGCAGCATTCAGGGACTAGCGTACACAGATACGCAGTATTTT | CASSIQGLAYTDTQYF
TRBJ2-7 | TRBV7-8 | . | . | TGTGCCAGCAGCTTAGGTACATACTCCTACGAGCAGTACTTC | CASSLGTYSYEQYF